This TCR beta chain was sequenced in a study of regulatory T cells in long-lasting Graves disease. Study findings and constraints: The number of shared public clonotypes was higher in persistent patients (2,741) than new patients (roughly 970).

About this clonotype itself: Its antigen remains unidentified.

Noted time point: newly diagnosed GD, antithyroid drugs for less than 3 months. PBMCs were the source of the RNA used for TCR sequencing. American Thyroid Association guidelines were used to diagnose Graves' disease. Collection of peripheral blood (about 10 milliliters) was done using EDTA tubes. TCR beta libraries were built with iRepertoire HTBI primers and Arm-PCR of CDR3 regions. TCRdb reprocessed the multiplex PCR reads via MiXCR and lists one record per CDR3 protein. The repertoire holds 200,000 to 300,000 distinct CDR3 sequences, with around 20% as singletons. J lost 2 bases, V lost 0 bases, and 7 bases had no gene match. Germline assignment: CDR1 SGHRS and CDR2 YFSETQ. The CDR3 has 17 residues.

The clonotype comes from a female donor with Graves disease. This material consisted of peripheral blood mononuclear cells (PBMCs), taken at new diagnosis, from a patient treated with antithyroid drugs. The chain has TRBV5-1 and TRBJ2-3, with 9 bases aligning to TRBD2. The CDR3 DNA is TGCGCCAGCAGCTTGGCAACCAGCGGGGGGATCACAGATACGCAGTATTTT. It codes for CASSLATSGGITDTQYF.